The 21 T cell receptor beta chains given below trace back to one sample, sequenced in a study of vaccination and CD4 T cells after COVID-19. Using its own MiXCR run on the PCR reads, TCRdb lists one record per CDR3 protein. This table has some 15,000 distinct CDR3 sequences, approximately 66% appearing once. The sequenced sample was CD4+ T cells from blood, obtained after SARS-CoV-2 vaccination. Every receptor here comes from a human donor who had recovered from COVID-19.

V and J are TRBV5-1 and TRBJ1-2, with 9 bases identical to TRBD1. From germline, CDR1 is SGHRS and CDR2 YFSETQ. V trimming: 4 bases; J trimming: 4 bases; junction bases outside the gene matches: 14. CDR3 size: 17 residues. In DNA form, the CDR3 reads TGCGCCAGCAGCCGGGCAAGGACAGGGGCAGAAGGCTATGGCTACACCTTC. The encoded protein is CASSRARTGAEGYGYTF.

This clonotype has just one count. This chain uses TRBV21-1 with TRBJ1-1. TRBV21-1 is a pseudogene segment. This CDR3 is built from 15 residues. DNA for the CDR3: TGTGCCAGCAGTGTCAGGTGGAAAGGGCCCACTGAAGCTTTCTTT. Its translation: CASSVRWKGPTEAFF.

The CDR3 reads CASTGGGARPPEQYF. The CDR3 bases are TGTGCCAGCACGGGCGGGGGAGCCCGACCCCCCGAGCAGTACTTC. The chain joins TRBV7-2 to TRBJ2-7; 7 nucleotides align to TRBD2. CDR3 length: 15 residues. Germline values: CDR1 SGHTA, CDR2 FQGNSA. The V and J ends lost 7 bases and 6 bases, in that order; junction bases with no gene match: 15.

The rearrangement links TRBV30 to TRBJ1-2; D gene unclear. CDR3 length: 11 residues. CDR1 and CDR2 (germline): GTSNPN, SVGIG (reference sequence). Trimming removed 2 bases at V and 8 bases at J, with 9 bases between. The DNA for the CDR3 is TGTGCCTGGAGTCGTCTTGGGGGCTACACCTTC. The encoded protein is CAWSRLGGYTF.

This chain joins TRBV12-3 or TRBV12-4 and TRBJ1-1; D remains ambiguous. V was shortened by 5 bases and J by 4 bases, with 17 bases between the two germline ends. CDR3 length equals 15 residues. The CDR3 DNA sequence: TGTGCCAGCAGTCCTAGTGTTAGTTTTGGCACTGAAGCTTTCTTT. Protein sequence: CASSPSVSFGTEAFF.

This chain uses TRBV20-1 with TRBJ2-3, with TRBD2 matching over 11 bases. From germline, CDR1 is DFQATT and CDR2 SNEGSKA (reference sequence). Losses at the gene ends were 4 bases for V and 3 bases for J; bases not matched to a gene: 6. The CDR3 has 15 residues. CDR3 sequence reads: CSATKTSGRTDTQYF. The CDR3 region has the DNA TGCAGTGCTACTAAAACTAGCGGGAGAACAGATACGCAGTATTTT.

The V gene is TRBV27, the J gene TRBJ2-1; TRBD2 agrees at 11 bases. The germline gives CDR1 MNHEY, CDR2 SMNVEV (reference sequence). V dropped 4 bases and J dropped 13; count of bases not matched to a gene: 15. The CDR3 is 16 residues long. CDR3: CASSYDRGLAGGEQFF. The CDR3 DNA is TGTGCCAGCAGTTATGATAGGGGGCTAGCGGGAGGCGAACAGTTCTTC.

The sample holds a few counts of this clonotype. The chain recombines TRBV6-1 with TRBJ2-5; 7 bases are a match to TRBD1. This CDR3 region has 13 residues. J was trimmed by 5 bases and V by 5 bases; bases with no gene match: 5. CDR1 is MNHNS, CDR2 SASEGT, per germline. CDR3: CASSRQGAETQYF. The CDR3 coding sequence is TGTGCCAGCAGTCGACAGGGAGCGGAGACCCAGTACTTC.

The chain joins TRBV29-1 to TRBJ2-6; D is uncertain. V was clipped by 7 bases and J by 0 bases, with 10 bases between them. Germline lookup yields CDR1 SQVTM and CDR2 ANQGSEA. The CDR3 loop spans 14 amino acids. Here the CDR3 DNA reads TGCAGCGCTATATTAAGCTCTGGGGCCAACGTCCTGACTTTC. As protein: CSAILSSGANVLTF.

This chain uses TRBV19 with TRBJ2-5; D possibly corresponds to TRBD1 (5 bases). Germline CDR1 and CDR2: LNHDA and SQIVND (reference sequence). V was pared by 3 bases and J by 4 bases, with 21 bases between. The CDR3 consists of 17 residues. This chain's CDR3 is CASSIGWGRVPGETQYF. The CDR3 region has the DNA TGTGCCAGTAGTATCGGTTGGGGCAGGGTCCCCGGAGAGACCCAGTACTTC.

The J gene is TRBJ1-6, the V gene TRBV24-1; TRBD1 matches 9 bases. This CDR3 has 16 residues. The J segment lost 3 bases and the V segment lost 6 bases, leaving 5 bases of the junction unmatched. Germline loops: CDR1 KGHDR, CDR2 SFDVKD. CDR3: CATSKPGQGYNSPLHF. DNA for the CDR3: TGTGCCACCAGTAAACCGGGACAGGGCTATAATTCACCCCTCCACTTT.

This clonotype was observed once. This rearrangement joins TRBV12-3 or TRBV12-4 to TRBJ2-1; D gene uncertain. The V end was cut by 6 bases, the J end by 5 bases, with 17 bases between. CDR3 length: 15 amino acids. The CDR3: CASSPSRLPHNEQFF. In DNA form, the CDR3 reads TGTGCCAGCAGCCCCTCCCGCCTCCCCCACAATGAGCAGTTCTTC.

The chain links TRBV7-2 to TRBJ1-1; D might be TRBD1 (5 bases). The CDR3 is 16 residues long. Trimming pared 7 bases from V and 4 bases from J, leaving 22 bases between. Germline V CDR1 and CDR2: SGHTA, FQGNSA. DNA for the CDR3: TGTGCCAGCACCCGACGGGGGACTTTAGGCCTCACTGAAGCTTTCTTT. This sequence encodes CASTRRGTLGLTEAFF.

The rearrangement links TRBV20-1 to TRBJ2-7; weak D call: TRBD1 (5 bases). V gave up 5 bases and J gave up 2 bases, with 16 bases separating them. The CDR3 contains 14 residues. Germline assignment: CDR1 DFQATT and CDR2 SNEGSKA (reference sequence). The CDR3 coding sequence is TGCAGTGCTGCGATCGACAGCTCTCCCTACGAGCAGTACTTC. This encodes CSAAIDSSPYEQYF.

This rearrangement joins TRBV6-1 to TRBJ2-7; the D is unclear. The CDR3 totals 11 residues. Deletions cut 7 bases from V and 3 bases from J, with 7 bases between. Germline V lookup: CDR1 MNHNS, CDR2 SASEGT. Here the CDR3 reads CASTFRYEQYF. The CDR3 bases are TGTGCCAGCACGTTCCGCTACGAGCAGTACTTC.

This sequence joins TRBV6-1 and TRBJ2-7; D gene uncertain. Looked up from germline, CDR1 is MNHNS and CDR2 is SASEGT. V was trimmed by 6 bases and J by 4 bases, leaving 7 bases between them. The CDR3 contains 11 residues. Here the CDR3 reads CASRRGYEQYF. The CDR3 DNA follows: TGTGCCAGCAGACGTGGTTACGAGCAGTACTTC.

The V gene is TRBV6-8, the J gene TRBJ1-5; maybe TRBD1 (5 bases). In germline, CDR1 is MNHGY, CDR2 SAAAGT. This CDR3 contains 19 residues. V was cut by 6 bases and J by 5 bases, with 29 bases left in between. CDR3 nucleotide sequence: TGTGCCAGCAGGACGGGCAGGGCCTCAAAAACGCCGAATCATCAGCCCCAGCATTTT. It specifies CASRTGRASKTPNHQPQHF.

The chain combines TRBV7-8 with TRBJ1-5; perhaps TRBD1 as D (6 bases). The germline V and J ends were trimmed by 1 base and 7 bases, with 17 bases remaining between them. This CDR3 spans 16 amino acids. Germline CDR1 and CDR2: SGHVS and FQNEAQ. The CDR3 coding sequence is TGTGCCAGCAGCTTAGTGGGGGGGCCCTTCGGCCAGCCCCAGCATTTT. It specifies CASSLVGGPFGQPQHF.

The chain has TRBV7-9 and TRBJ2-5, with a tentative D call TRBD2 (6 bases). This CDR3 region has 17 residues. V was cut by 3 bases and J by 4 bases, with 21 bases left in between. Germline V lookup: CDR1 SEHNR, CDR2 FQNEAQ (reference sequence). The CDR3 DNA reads TGTGCCAGCAGCTTCTCGCGGGGCCCCCCCTTCCCAGAGACCCAGTACTTC. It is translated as CASSFSRGPPFPETQYF.

The CDR3 spells CASSLSGLREKLFF. CDR3 sequence (DNA): TGTGCCAGCAGTTTATCGGGATTGCGCGAAAAACTGTTTTTT. The chain couples TRBV28 to TRBJ1-4; D is unclear. This CDR3 is built from 14 residues. Germline V gene lookup returns CDR1 MDHEN and CDR2 SYDVKM. Trimming pared 1 base from V and 8 bases from J, leaving 11 bases between. The whole variable domain, remainder taken from reference TRBV28 and TRBJ1-4, is DVKVTQSSRYLVKRTGEKVFLECVQDMDHENMFWYRQDPGLGLRLIYFSYDVKMKEKGDIPEGYSVSREKKERFSLILESASTNQTSMYLCASSLSGLREKLFFGSGTQLSVL.

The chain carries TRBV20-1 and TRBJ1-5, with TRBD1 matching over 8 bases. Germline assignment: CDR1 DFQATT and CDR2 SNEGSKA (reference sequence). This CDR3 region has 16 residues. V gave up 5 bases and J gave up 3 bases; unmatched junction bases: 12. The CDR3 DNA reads TGCAGTGCTGGACCGCAGGGGGCATCGGACAATCAGCCCCAGCATTTT. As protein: CSAGPQGASDNQPQHF.